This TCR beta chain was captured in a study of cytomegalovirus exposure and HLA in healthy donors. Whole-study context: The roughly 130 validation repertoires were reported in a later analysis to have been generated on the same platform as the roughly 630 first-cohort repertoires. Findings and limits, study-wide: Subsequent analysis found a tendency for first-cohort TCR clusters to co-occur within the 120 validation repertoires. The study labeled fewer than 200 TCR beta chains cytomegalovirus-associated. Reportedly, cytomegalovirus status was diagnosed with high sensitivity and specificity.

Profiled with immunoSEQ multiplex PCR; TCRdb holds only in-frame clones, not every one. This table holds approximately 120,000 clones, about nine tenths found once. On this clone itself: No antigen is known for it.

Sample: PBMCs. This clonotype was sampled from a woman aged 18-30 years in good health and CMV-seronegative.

CDR3 nucleotide sequence: TGCAGTATCAGGGTTGGCACTGAAGCTTTCTTT. Translated, it gives CSIRVGTEAFF. The V and J genes are TRBV29-1 and TRBJ1-1; D is possibly TRBD1 (5 bases). The CDR3 contains 11 residues. The V gene's germline CDR1 is SQVTM and CDR2 ANQGSEA.